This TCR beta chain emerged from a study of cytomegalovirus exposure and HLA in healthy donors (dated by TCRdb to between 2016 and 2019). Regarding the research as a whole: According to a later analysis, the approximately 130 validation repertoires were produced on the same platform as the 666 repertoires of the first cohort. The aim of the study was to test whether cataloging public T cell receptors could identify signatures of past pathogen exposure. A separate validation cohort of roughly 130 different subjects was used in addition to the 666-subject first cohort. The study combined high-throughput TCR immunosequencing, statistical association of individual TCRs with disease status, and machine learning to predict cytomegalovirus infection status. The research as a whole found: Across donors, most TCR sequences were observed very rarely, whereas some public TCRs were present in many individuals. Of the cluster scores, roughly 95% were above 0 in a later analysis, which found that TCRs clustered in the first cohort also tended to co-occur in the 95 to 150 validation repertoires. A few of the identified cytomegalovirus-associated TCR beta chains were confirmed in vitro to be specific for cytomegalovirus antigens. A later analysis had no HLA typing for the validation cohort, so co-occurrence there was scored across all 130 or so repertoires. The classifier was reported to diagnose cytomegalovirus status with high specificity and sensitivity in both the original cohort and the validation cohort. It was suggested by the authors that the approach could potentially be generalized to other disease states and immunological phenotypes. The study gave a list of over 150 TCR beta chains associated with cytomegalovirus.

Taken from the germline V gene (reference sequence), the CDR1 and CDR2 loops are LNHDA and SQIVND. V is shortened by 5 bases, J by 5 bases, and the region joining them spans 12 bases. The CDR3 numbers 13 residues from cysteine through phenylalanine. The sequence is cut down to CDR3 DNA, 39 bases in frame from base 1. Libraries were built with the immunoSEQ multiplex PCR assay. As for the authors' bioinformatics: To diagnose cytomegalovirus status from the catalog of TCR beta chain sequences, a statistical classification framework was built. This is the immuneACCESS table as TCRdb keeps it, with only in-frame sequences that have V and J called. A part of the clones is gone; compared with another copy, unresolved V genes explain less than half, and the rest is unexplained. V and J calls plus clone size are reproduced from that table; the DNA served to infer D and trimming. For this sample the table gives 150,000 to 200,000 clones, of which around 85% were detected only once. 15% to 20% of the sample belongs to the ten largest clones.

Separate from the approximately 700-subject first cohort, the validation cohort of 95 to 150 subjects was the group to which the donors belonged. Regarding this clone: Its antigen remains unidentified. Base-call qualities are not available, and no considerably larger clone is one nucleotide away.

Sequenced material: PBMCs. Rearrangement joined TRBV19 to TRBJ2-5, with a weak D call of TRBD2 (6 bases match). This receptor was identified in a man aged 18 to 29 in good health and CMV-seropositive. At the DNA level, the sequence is TGTGCCAGTAGTTCGACTAGTTGGGAGACCCAGTACTTC. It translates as CASSSTSWETQYF.